The rows below give T cell receptor beta chains drawn from one sample of a study of CD8 T cells in ankylosing spondylitis. TCRdb processed the 5' RACE reads anew with MiXCR; each CDR3 protein has one entry. This table has fewer than 130,000 distinct CDR3 sequences, 24% appearing once. The sequenced sample was synovial fluid, either unsorted or a sorted T cell fraction (not recorded which). All receptors come from a male donor with ankylosing spondylitis. Both conserved end residues are trimmed from each CDR3.

v_call cdr3_aa
TRBV12-3/TRBV12-4 ASSLVPLGLSQPQH
TRBV5-8 ASSLDSPNQPQH
TRBV6-2/TRBV6-3 ASSYRLAGLNEQY
TRBV24-1 ATSDLGGSFYNEQF
TRBV2 AGEGGDETQY
TRBV11-3 ASGRTNTGELF
TRBV5-1 ASSGRVDRESGYT
TRBV24-1 ATSDAVRWTDTQY
TRBV20-1 SASTNPIHPRDLFIGELF
TRBV4-2 ASSGQPLAGEGATDTQY
TRBV11-2 ASSQTSGRAEETQY
TRBV7-2 ASSLGGRPERAQY
TRBV5-1 ASKTGTTNTEAF
TRBV5-1 ASSADRAYYGYT
TRBV5-1 ASSLSPGLGEGGYT
TRBV20-1 SALVAGASETQY
TRBV15 ATSIGDRAGEQF
TRBV18 ASSPSGGPNQPQH
TRBV18 ASSLGADEKLF
TRBV20-1 SARDLRGTNTEAF
TRBV7-9 ASSSTEAF
TRBV14 ASSQVGGPMNTEAF
TRBV5-1 ASSLGQAEAF
TRBV29-1 SVDVGSVGVLSYNEQF
TRBV12-3/TRBV12-4 ASSLHRGEQF
TRBV20-1 SAARTAAGLARETQY
TRBV20-1 SARDLAGPLGNEQF